This T cell receptor beta chain was identified during a study of blood T cell repertoires in COVID-19. Study as a whole: T cells, B-cell-depleted T cells, or PBMCs supplied cDNA or gDNA.

This clone has only a few counts. Germline V gives CDR1 LNHDA, CDR2 SQIVND (reference sequence). The ends lost 5 bases at V and 1 base at J; junction bases unmatched: 6. The CDR3 has 15 amino acids. Participants were aged about 18 to 90 years, lived in 20 to 25 US areas, and enrolled virtually. Participant-given clinical history determined each cohort assignment. The study recruited exposed participants who had met a COVID-19 case within 2 weeks before entry. The repertoire was sequenced with immunoSEQ multiplex PCR; TCRdb's copy has only in-frame clones and lacks some. The table lists 60,000 or so clones, more than 55% of them singletons.

The sample consisted of PBMCs or T cells enriched from blood (not recorded which). This TCR was sampled from a woman in her sixties who had been exposed to COVID-19. This chain connects TRBV19 to TRBJ2-3; 7 positions match TRBD1. CDR3 protein: CASSSHRGRTDTQYF. In DNA, the CDR3 is TGTGCCAGTAGTTCCCACAGGGGCCGCACAGATACGCAGTATTTT. Using reference TRBV19 and TRBJ2-3 for the parts outside the CDR3, the full variable domain is DGGITQSPKYLFRKEGQNVTLSCEQNLNHDAMYWYRQDPGQGLRLIYYSQIVNDFQKGDIAEGYSVSREKKESFPLTVTSAQKNPTAFYLCASSSHRGRTDTQYFGPGTRLTVL.